Included here is one T cell receptor (beta chain) sequence, with context. The antigen is undetermined. The sample comes from a study of CD8+ T cells in alopecia areata. The authors extracted RNA and reverse transcribed it into cDNA as the sequencing template. Repertoires were generated with immunoSEQ multiplex PCR, while TCRdb's copy carries only in-frame clones and drops some. The sample includes about 180,000 clones, about 60% seen only once; the top ten take roughly 14%. The CDR3 totals 17 residues. Germline trimming cut 0 bases from V and 4 bases from J; bases unmatched to any gene: 9. The V gene's germline CDR1 is KGHSH and CDR2 LQKENI. Study observations and caveats: Whereas mice showed it more clearly, TCR sharing across patients was murkier, possibly because of HLA.

Sampling of alopecia areata patients yielded lesional scalp punch biopsies as well as peripheral blood. Investigators sorted PBMCs to obtain both CD4+ and CD8+ T cells. The sequence derives from a human donor with alopecia areata. The chain couples TRBV18 to TRBJ2-1, with 7 nucleotides matching TRBD1. Source: CD4+ T cells sorted from blood, taken at week 0. Written as DNA, the CDR3 is TGTGCCAGCTCACCACCGAAGGGGGCGAGTATTTACAATGAGCAGTTCTTC. Protein: CASSPPKGASIYNEQFF.